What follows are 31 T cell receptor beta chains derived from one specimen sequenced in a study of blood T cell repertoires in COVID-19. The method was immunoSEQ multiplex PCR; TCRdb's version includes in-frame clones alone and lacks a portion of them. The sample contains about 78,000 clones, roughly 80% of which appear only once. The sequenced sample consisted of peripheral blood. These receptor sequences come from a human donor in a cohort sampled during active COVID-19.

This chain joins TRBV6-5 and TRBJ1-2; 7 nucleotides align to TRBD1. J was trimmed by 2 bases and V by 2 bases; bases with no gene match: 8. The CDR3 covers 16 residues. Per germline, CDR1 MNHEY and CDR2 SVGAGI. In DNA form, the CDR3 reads TGTGCCAGCAGTTACGTCCGGACAGGCGGGAACTATGGCTACACCTTC. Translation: CASSYVRTGGNYGYTF.

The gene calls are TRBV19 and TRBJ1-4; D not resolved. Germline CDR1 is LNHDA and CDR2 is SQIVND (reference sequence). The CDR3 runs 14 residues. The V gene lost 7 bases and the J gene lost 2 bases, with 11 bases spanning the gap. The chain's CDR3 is CASNYGVTNEKLFF. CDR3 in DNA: TGTGCCAGTAATTACGGGGTTACTAATGAAAAACTGTTTTTT.

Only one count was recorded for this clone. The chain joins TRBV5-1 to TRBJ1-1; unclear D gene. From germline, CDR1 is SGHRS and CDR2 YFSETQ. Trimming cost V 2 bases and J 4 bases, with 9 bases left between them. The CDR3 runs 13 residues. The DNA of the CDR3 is TGCGCCAGCAGCTTCGGTCGGAGCACTGAAGCTTTCTTT. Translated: CASSFGRSTEAFF. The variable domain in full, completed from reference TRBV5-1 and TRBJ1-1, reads KAGVTQTPRYLIKTRGQQVTLSCSPISGHRSVSWYQQTPGQGLQFLFEYFSETQRNKGNFPGRFSGRQFSNSRSEMNVSTLELGDSALYLCASSFGRSTEAFFGQGTRLTVV.

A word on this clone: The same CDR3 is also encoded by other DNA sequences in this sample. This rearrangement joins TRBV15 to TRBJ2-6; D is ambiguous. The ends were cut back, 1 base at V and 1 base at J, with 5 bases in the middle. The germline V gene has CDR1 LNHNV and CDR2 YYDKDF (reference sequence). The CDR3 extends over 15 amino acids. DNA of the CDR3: TGTGCCACCAGCAGAGCCGGGTCTGGGGCCAACGTCCTGACTTTC. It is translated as CATSRAGSGANVLTF. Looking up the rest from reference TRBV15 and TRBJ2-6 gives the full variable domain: DAMVIQNPRYQVTQFGKPVTLSCSQTLNHNVMYWYQQKSSQAPKLLFHYYDKDFNNEADTPDNFQSRRPNTSFCFLDIRSPGLGDTAMYLCATSRAGSGANVLTFGAGSRLTVL.

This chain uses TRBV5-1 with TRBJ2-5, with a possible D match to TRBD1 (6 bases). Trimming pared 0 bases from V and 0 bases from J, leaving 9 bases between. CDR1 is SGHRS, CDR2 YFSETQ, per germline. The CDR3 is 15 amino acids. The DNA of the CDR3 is TGCGCCAGCAGCTTGGGGGGGCAGAACCAAGAGACCCAGTACTTC. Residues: CASSLGGQNQETQYF. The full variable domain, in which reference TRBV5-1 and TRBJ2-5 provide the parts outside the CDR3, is KAGVTQTPRYLIKTRGQQVTLSCSPISGHRSVSWYQQTPGQGLQFLFEYFSETQRNKGNFPGRFSGRQFSNSRSEMNVSTLELGDSALYLCASSLGGQNQETQYFGPGTRLLVL.

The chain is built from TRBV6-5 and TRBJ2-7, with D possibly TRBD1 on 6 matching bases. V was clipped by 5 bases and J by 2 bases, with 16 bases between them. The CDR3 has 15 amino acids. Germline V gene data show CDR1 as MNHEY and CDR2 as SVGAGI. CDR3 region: CASSPNRGHTYEQYF. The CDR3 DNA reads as TGTGCCAGCAGTCCCAACCGGGGACATACCTACGAGCAGTACTTC.

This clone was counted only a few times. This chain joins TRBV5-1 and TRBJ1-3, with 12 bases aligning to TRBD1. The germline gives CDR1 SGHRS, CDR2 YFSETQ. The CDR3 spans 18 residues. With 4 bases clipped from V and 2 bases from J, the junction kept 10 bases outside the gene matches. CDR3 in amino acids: CASSRKPGQGAPGNTIYF. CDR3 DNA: TGCGCCAGCAGCCGTAAACCGGGACAGGGGGCGCCTGGAAACACCATATATTTT.

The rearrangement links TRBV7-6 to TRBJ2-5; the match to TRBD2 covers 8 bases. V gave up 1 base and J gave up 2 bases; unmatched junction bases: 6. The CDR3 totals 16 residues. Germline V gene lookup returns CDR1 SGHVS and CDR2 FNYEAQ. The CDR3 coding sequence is TGTGCCAGCAGCTTAGGGGGCGGGGGGACGCAAGAGACCCAGTACTTC. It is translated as CASSLGGGGTQETQYF.

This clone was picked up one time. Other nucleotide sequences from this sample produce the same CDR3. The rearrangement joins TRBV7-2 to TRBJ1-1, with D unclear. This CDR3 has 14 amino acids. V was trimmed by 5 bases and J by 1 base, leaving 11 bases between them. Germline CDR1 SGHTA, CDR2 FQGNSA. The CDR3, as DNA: TGTGCCAGCAGCCCCGGAGCCGCGAACACTGAAGCTTTCTTT. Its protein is CASSPGAANTEAFF.

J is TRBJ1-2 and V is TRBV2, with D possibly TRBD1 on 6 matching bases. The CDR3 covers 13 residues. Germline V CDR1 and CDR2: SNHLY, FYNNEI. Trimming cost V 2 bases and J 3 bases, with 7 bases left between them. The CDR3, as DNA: TGTGCCAGCAGTGAACAGGGGTACTATGGCTACACCTTC. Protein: CASSEQGYYGYTF.

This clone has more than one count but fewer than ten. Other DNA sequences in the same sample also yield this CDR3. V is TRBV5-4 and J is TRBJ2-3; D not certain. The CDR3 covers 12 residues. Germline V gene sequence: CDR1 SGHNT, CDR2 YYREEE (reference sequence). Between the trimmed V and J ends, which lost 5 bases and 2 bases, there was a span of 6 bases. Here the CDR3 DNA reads TGTGCCAGCAGTCCTTCCACAGATACGCAGTATTTT. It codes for CASSPSTDTQYF.

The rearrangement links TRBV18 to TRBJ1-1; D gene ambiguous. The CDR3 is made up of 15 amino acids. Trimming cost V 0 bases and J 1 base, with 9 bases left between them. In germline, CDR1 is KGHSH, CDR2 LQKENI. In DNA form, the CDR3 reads TGTGCCAGCTCACCACCGTCCCGAGGGAACACTGAAGCTTTCTTT. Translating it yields CASSPPSRGNTEAFF.

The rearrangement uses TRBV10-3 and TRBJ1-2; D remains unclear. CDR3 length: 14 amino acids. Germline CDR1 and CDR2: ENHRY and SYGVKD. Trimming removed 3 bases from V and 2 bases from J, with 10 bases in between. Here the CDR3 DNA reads TGTGCCATCAGTGACGGGATTGCAAACTATGGCTACACCTTC. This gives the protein CAISDGIANYGYTF.

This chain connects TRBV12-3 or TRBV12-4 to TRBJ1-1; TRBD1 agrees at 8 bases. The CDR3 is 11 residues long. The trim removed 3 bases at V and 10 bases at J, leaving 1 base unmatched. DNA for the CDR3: TGTGCCAGCAGTTTGACAGGGGTAGCTTTCTTT. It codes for CASSLTGVAFF.

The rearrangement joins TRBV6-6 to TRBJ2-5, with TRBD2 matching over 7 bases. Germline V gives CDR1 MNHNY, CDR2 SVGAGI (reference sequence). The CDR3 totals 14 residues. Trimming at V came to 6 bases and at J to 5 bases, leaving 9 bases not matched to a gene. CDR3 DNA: TGTGCCAGCAGACCTCCGGGAGGAGGGGAGACCCAGTACTTC. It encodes CASRPPGGGETQYF.

The CDR3 loop reads CASSLYSGTGVSYEQYF. The CDR3, as DNA: TGTGCCAGCAGCCTTTACTCCGGGACAGGGGTCTCCTACGAGCAGTACTTC. The chain has TRBV4-2 and TRBJ2-7; TRBD1 matches 10 bases. The V and J ends lost 4 bases and 0 bases, in that order; junction bases with no gene match: 9. The CDR3 has 17 amino acids. Germline CDR1 LGHNA, CDR2 YNFKEQ.

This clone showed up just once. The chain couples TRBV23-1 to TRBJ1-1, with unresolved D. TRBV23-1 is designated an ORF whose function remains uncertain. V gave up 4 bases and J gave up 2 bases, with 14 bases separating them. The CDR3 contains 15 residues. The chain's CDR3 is CASSRAPRFNTEAFF. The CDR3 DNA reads TGCGCCAGCAGTCGAGCCCCTCGCTTTAACACTGAAGCTTTCTTT.

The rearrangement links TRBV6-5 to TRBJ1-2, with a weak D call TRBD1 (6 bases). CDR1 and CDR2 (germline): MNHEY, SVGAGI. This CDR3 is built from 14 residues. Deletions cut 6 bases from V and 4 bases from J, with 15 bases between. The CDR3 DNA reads TGTGCCAGCAGCCGAGGACAGAATGCCTATGGCTACACCTTC. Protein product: CASSRGQNAYGYTF.

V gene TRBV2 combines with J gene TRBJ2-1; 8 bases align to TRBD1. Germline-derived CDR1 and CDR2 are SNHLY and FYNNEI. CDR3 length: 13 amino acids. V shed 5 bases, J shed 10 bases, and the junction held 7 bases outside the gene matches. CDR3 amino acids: CASSKTGELEQFF. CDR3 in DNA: TGTGCCAGCAGTAAGACAGGGGAACTAGAGCAGTTCTTC.

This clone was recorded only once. Written as DNA, the CDR3 is TGCGCCAGCACCCCGGGAGGTACTGAAGCTTTCTTT. It translates to CASTPGGTEAFF. The chain has TRBV5-1 and TRBJ1-1, with D uncertain. The ends were cut back, 6 bases at V and 5 bases at J, with 11 bases in the middle. The CDR3 consists of 12 residues. Germline V gene sequence: CDR1 SGHRS, CDR2 YFSETQ.

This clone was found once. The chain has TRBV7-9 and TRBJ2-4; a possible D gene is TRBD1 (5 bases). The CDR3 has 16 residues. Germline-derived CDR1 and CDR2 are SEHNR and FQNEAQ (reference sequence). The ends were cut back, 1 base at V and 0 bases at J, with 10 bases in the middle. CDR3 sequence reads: CASSLEGFVAKNIQYF. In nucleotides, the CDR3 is TGTGCCAGCAGCTTAGAGGGGTTTGTAGCCAAAAACATTCAGTACTTC.

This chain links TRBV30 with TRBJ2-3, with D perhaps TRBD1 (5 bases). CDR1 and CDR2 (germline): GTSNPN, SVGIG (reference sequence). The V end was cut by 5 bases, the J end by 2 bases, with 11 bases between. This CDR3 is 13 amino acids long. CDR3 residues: CAWGHGPTDTQYF. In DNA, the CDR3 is TGTGCCTGGGGACACGGTCCCACAGATACGCAGTATTTT. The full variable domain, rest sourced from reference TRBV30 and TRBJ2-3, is SQTIHQWPATLVQPVGSPLSLECTVEGTSNPNLYWYRQAAGRGLQLLFYSVGIGQISSEVPQNLSASRPQDRQFILSSKKLLLSDSGFYLCAWGHGPTDTQYFGPGTRLTVL.

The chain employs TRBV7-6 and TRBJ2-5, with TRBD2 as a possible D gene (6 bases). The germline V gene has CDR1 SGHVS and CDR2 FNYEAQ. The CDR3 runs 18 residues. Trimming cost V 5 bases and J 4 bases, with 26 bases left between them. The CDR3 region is CASSPSVFGRGLGETQYF. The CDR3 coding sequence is TGTGCCAGCAGCCCGTCCGTCTTCGGGAGAGGGTTAGGAGAGACCCAGTACTTC.

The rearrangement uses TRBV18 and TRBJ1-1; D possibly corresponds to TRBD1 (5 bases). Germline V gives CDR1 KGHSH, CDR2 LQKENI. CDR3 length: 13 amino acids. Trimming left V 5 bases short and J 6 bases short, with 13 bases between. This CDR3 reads CASSMPGLPEAFF. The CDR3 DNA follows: TGTGCCAGCTCAATGCCAGGGCTACCTGAAGCTTTCTTT.

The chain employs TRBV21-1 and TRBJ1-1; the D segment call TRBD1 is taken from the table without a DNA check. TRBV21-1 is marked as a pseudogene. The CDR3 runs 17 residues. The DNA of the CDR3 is TGTGCCAGCAGCCACGACAGGGATCCCAAAGCTAGGACTGAAGCTTTCTTT. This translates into CASSHDRDPKARTEAFF.

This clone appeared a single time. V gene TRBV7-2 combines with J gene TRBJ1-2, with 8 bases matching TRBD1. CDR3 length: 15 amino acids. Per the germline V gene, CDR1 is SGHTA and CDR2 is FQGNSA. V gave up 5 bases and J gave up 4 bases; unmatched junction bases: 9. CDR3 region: CASSLNGQGGYGYTF. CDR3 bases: TGTGCCAGCAGCCTCAATGGACAGGGAGGCTATGGCTACACCTTC.

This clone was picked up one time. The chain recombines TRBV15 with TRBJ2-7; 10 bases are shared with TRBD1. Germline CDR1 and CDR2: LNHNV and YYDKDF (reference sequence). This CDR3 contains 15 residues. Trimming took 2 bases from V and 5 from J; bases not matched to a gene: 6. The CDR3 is CATSRYLGTGDEQYF. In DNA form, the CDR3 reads TGTGCCACCAGCAGATATCTAGGGACAGGGGACGAGCAGTACTTC.

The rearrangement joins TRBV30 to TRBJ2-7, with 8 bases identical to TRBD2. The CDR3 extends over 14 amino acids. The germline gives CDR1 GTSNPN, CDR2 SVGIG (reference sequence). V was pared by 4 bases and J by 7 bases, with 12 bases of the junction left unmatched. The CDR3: CAWNGRGGQREQYF. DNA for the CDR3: TGTGCCTGGAATGGCCGCGGGGGGCAGAGGGAGCAGTACTTC.

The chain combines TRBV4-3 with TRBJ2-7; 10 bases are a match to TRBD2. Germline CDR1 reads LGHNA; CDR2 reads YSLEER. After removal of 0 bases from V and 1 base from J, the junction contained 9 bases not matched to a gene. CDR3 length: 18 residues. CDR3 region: CASSQDRFTSGESYEQYF. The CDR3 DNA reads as TGCGCCAGCAGCCAAGATCGGTTTACTAGCGGGGAGTCCTACGAGCAGTACTTC.

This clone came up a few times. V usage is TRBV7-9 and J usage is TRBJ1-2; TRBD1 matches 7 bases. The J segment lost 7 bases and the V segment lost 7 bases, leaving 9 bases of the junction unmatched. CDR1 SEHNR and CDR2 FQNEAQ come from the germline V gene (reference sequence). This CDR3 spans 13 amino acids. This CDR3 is CASTMTGSGGYTF. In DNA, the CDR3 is TGTGCCAGCACCATGACAGGGAGTGGTGGCTACACCTTC.

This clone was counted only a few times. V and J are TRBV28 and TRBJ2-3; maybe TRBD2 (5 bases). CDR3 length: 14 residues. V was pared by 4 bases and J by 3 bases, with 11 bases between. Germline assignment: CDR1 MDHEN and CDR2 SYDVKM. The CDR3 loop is CASSSISVTDTQYF. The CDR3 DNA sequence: TGTGCCAGCAGTTCTATTAGCGTAACAGATACGCAGTATTTT.